The entry below gives a single T cell receptor beta chain sequence along with its context. The sample originates from a study of blood T cell repertoires in COVID-19. Trimming cost V 0 bases and J 4 bases, with 10 bases left between them. This CDR3 is 15 amino acids long. Looked up from germline, CDR1 is MNHEY and CDR2 is SVGAGI. The assay was immunoSEQ multiplex PCR, and TCRdb's table has in-frame clones only and misses some. The sample has around 130,000 clones, about 83% seen once. This TCR was recovered from a woman aged 45-60 years with acute or convalescent COVID-19. The material sequenced was peripheral blood. This rearrangement joins TRBV6-5 to TRBJ1-3; D is ambiguous. The CDR3 loop reads CASSYSPKQGNTIYF. For the CDR3, the DNA is TGTGCCAGCAGTTACTCGCCTAAACAGGGAAACACCATATATTTT.